This T cell receptor (beta chain) originates from a study of blood T cell repertoires in COVID-19. Study overall: COVID-19 samples collected from the United States, Italy and Spain covered acute and convalescent phases. T cells, B-cell-depleted T cells, or PBMCs provided the cDNA or gDNA that served as material.

Trimming left V 2 bases short and J 5 bases short, with 6 bases between. CDR1 and CDR2 (germline): ENHRY, SYGVKD. This CDR3 has 12 amino acids. Original analysis: Amplification from reference gene primers served as the basis for estimated nucleated cell counts. Measured with immunoSEQ multiplex PCR; TCRdb has only the in-frame clones, and not every one. The V and J calls and clone size come from that table; D and trimming were worked out from the DNA. The sample shows about 76,000 clones, about 69% of them seen only once. This chain joins TRBV10-3 and TRBJ1-2, with a tentative D call TRBD1 (5 bases). The receptor's source is a man in his sixties or seventies with acute or convalescent COVID-19. Sequencing used peripheral blood. DNA of the CDR3: TGTGCCATCAGTGAGCGACAGTATGGCTACACCTTC. Translation: CAISERQYGYTF.